This T cell receptor beta chain comes out of a study of T-cell memory formation after mild COVID-19. The CDR3 loop spans 16 amino acids. J was trimmed by 3 bases and V by 5 bases; bases with no gene match: 7. From germline, CDR1 is SGHRS and CDR2 YFSETQ. One entry per CDR3 protein, called by TCRdb with MiXCR from the 5' RACE reads. The sample lists about 410,000 distinct CDR3 sequences, under 20% occurring once. This receptor was identified in a man between 18 and 35 years old who had mild COVID-19 (a few samples of this study predate the infection). Cell type and time point are not known. This rearrangement joins TRBV5-1 to TRBJ2-5; 13 nucleotides align to TRBD2. Sequencing was done on a sample of PBMCs or a T cell subset sorted from them (not recorded which). The CDR3 sequence is CASSSTGTSGEETQYF. The CDR3 nucleotides are TGCGCCAGCAGTTCTACTGGGACTAGCGGGGAAGAGACCCAGTACTTC. Variable domain in full (rest from reference TRBV5-1 and TRBJ2-5): KAGVTQTPRYLIKTRGQQVTLSCSPISGHRSVSWYQQTPGQGLQFLFEYFSETQRNKGNFPGRFSGRQFSNSRSEMNVSTLELGDSALYLCASSSTGTSGEETQYFGPGTRLLVL.